This T cell receptor beta chain comes out of a study of blood T cells in healthy people across ages. General study points: Expanded clonotype changes were possibly confounded by unknown donor CMV status. Across the age range, TCR beta diversity per million T cells fell in a roughly linear way. Relative to aged donors, long-lived donors carried more naive CD4+ cells and displayed higher diversity.

With regard to this clonotype: Its target is unknown.

It was with a sample-barcoded 5' primer and a J-beta primer mix that a second PCR of roughly 7 to 12 cycles was run. Each TCR beta cDNA got a 12-nucleotide random molecular identifier. TCRdb fed the 5' RACE reads into MiXCR, producing one record per CDR3 protein. The repertoire has around 1,900,000 distinct CDR3 sequences, about 39% of them found once; the top ten carry 20% to 25%. Germline V CDR1 and CDR2: LGHDT, YNNKEL (reference sequence). V was clipped by 1 base and J by 13 bases, with 14 bases between them. This CDR3 has 13 amino acids. The clonotype was recovered from a human donor in good health. Specimen: blood. The genes are TRBV3-1 and TRBJ2-4; D is ambiguous. CDR3 protein: CASSQVSESEQYF. CDR3 coding DNA: TGTGCCAGCAGCCAAGTGAGTGAGAGTGAGCAGTACTTC.